The 3 T cell receptor beta chains presented below share a single source sample, sequenced in a study of spatial heterogeneity in lung cancer. Study-wide findings and caveats: Counts that tracked tumor mutation counts were those of expanded intratumoral alpha and beta TCRs.

Stated time point: sample taken at primary tumor resection. These TCRs' antigens remain unknown. Using its own MiXCR run on the 5' RACE reads, TCRdb lists one record per CDR3 protein. The top ten clones hold roughly 30% of a sample with approximately 10,000 distinct CDR3 sequences, just under 6.5% of them seen once. The sequencing used lung tumor tissue, collected at surgery. These receptors originate from a male donor with early-stage non-small cell lung cancer.

The genes are TRBV7-9 and TRBJ2-7; 8 bases fit TRBD1. Per germline, CDR1 SEHNR and CDR2 FQNEAQ (reference sequence). The V segment lost 4 bases and the J segment 1 base; nucleotides outside the gene matches: 6. This CDR3 contains 15 residues. In nucleotides, the CDR3 is TGTGCCAGCAGCTGGCGGACAGGGCGTTCCTACGAGCAGTACTTC. Translated: CASSWRTGRSYEQYF.

In this sample, this clonotype turned up a few times. This chain connects TRBV20-1 to TRBJ2-1; 13 positions match TRBD2. The germline CDR1 and CDR2 sequences are DFQATT and SNEGSKA (reference sequence). The CDR3 is made up of 18 amino acids. V lost 0 bases, J lost 5 bases, and 10 bases stayed unmatched. CDR3: CSARDLLAGGSINNEQFF. The CDR3, as DNA: TGCAGTGCTAGAGATTTACTAGCGGGGGGGAGTATCAACAATGAGCAGTTCTTC.

J is TRBJ2-2 and V is TRBV19; no firm D call. The CDR3 length is 14 residues. V dropped 7 bases and J dropped 2 bases, with 11 bases sitting between them. The germline V gene has CDR1 LNHDA and CDR2 SQIVND (reference sequence). The CDR3 nucleotides read TGTGCCAGTAAAGGGCAGTCAAACACCGGGGAGCTGTTTTTT. Its protein product is CASKGQSNTGELFF.